What follows are 12 T cell receptor beta chains derived from one specimen sequenced in a study of metastatic and nonmetastatic thyroid tumors. MiXCR re-clonotyped the PCR reads for TCRdb. The table lists roughly 33,000 clones, roughly 19% of them singletons, with around 12% in the top ten. The entire patient cohort was treatment-naive prior to thyroid surgery. Material: blood. All receptors come from a male donor with papillary thyroid cancer or a benign thyroid nodule (not recorded which). Some clones in this sample may be carry-over from other donors' samples.

The CDR3 region is CASSPWSSGRGNTGELFF. CDR3 sequence (DNA): TGTGCCAGCTCCCCCTGGTCTAGCGGGAGGGGAAACACCGGGGAGCTGTTTTTT. The rearrangement uses TRBV6-5 and TRBJ2-2; 12 nucleotides line up with TRBD2. CDR1 is MNHEY, CDR2 SVGAGI, per germline. Trimming cost V 8 bases and J 2 bases; bases outside gene matches: 12. This CDR3 comprises 18 residues.

This clone has a handful of counts. This may stem from a read error, because a much larger clone lies one nucleotide away. This chain connects TRBV19 to TRBJ1-1; a weak D match, TRBD1 (5 bases). The V and J ends lost 10 bases and 1 base respectively, with 13 bases between them. This CDR3 is 13 amino acids long. Germline CDR1 reads LNHDA; CDR2 reads SQIVND (reference sequence). This CDR3 reads CAIGGARNTEAFF. CDR3 in DNA: TGTGCCATCGGAGGGGCGAGGAACACTGAAGCTTTCTTT.

This clone was seen ten or more times. The rearrangement uses TRBV29-1 and TRBJ1-2; D is ambiguous. There are 13 residues in the CDR3. CDR1 and CDR2 from the germline V gene are SQVTM and ANQGSEA. Trimming took off 2 bases at V and 2 bases at J, with 9 bases between the two ends. The CDR3 is CSVERTENYGYTF. The CDR3 bases are TGCAGCGTTGAACGCACAGAAAACTATGGCTACACCTTC.

This clone is termed medium-sized. This specimen includes other DNA sequences encoding the same CDR3. The chain employs TRBV6-5 and TRBJ1-6, with TRBD1 matching 8 bases. Germline CDR1 MNHEY, CDR2 SVGAGI. The CDR3 has 16 residues. V dropped 0 bases and J dropped 5; count of bases not matched to a gene: 3. The CDR3 nucleotides are TGTGCCAGCAGTTACTCGGACAGGGCCCATAATTCACCCCTCCACTTT. It yields the protein CASSYSDRAHNSPLHF.

The J gene is TRBJ2-7, the V gene TRBV5-1; tentatively, D is TRBD2 (5 bases). The CDR3 is made up of 13 amino acids. Deletions cut 3 bases from V and 3 bases from J, with 10 bases between. From germline, CDR1 is SGHRS and CDR2 YFSETQ. CDR3 DNA sequence: TGCGCCAGCAGCTCTGACGGGAACTACGAGCAGTACTTC. This sequence encodes CASSSDGNYEQYF.

This clone showed up many times. V gene TRBV2 combines with J gene TRBJ2-7, with D maybe TRBD2 (6 bases). The CDR3 runs to 13 residues. Germline values: CDR1 SNHLY, CDR2 FYNNEI. Trimming pared 4 bases from V and 3 bases from J, leaving 10 bases between. The CDR3: CASSAGAYYEQYF. The CDR3 region has the DNA TGTGCCAGCAGTGCGGGAGCGTACTACGAGCAGTACTTC.

This clone was detected many times. The CDR3 protein is CASSKERSGQTNTEAFF. The CDR3 nucleotides read TGTGCCAGTAGTAAAGAGAGATCCGGGCAGACGAACACTGAAGCTTTCTTT. The rearrangement joins TRBV19 to TRBJ1-1; no definite D call. Per germline, CDR1 LNHDA and CDR2 SQIVND (reference sequence). V shed 4 bases and J shed 1 base, with 19 bases lying between them. The CDR3 is made up of 17 amino acids.

The CDR3 DNA sequence: TGTGCCAGCAGTGGGGGACAGTTTGGCAATCAGCCCCAGCATTTT. Its translation: CASSGGQFGNQPQHF. J is TRBJ1-5 and V is TRBV6-1; the match to TRBD1 covers 7 bases. Trimming removed 4 bases from V and 2 bases from J; junction bases left unmatched: 5. This CDR3 has 15 residues. Looked up from germline, CDR1 is MNHNS and CDR2 is SASEGT.

This clone was seen ten or more times. The chain is built from TRBV3-1 and TRBJ1-1; D remains ambiguous. Germline V gene lookup returns CDR1 LGHDT and CDR2 YNNKEL (reference sequence). The ends were cut back, 2 bases at V and 8 bases at J, with 9 bases in the middle. This CDR3 contains 12 residues. The CDR3 sequence is CASSQLYGEAFF. The CDR3 coding sequence is TGTGCCAGCAGCCAACTTTATGGCGAAGCTTTCTTT.

This clone has ten or more counts. The chain is built from TRBV10-2 and TRBJ2-1, with TRBD2 matching 8 bases. Germline CDR1 reads WSHSY; CDR2 reads SAAADI. The ends lost 0 bases at V and 9 bases at J; junction bases unmatched: 13. The CDR3 extends over 17 amino acids. CDR3 residues: CASSESGTSRHYGEQFF. The CDR3 DNA is TGCGCCAGCAGTGAGTCCGGGACTAGTCGTCATTACGGTGAGCAGTTCTTC.

This clone was detected ten times or more. The V and J genes are TRBV5-1 and TRBJ1-2; possibly TRBD1 for D (5 bases). From germline, CDR1 is SGHRS and CDR2 YFSETQ. Trimming shortened V by 4 bases and J by 6 bases, and 22 bases separated the two germline ends. The CDR3 covers 16 residues. DNA for the CDR3: TGCGCCAGCAGCCCTGTTGGGGGTCTCCCTGGGGATGGCTACACCTTC. Translating it yields CASSPVGGLPGDGYTF.

Ten or more counts support this clone. V gene TRBV29-1 combines with J gene TRBJ2-2; 7 nucleotides line up with TRBD2. The J segment lost 2 bases and the V segment lost 4 bases, leaving 7 bases of the junction unmatched. CDR1 SQVTM and CDR2 ANQGSEA come from the germline V gene. The CDR3 has 15 residues. CDR3: CSVVPGTINTGELFF. The CDR3, as DNA: TGCAGCGTTGTTCCCGGGACTATCAACACCGGGGAGCTGTTTTTT.